This T cell receptor (beta chain) emerged from a study of T-cell reconstitution after alpha-beta-depleted transplantation in children. The library targeted TCRbeta and was prepared with unique molecular identifiers. Via MiXCR, TCRdb re-called the PCR reads, giving one row per CDR3 protein. The sample has some 520,000 distinct CDR3 sequences; 32% are singletons. V gave up 6 bases and J gave up 0 bases, with 18 bases separating them. The CDR3 has 17 residues. Here the sequenced sample was PBMCs from the stem cell graft donor, taken from the stem cell graft. This sequence originates from a human donor who donated a stem cell graft to a child with aplastic anemia. The chain is built from TRBV12-3 or TRBV12-4 and TRBJ2-4; TRBD1 is a possible D gene (6 bases). The CDR3: CASSPRPGHLAKNIQYF. The CDR3, as DNA: TGTGCCAGCAGCCCCCGCCCGGGACACTTAGCCAAAAACATTCAGTACTTC.